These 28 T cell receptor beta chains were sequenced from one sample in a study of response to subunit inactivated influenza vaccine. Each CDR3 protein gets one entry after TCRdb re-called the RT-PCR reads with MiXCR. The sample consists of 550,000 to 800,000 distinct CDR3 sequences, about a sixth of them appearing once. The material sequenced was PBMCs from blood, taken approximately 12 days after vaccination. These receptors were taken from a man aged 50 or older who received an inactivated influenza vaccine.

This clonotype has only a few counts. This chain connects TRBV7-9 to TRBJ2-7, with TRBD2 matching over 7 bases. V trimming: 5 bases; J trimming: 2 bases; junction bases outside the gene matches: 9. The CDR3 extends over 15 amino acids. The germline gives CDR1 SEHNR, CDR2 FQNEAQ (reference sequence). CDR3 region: CASSVRASGAYEQYF. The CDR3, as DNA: TGTGCCAGCAGCGTTCGAGCTAGCGGTGCCTACGAGCAGTACTTC.

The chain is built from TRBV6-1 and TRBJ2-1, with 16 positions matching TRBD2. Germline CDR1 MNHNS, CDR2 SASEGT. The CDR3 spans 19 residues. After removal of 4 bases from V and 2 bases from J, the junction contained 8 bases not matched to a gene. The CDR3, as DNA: TGTGCCAGCAGTGTAGGACCGGGACTAGCGGGAGGGCCCTACAATGAGCAGTTCTTC. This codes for CASSVGPGLAGGPYNEQFF.

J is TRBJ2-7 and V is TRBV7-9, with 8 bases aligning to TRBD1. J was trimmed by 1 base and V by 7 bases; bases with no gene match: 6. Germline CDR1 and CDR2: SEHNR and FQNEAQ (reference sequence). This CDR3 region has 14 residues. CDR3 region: CASTVNRGSYEQYF. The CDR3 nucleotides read TGTGCCAGCACCGTCAACAGGGGGTCCTACGAGCAGTACTTC. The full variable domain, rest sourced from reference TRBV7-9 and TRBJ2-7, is DTGVSQNPRHKITKRGQNVTFRCDPISEHNRLYWYRQTLGQGPEFLTYFQNEAQLEKSRLLSDRFSAERPKGSFSTLEIQRTEQGDSAMYLCASTVNRGSYEQYFGPGTRLTVT.

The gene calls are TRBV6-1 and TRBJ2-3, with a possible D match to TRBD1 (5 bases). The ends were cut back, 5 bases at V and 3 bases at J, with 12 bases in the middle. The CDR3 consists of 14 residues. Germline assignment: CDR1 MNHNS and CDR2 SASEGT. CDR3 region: CASSLRQLTDTQYF. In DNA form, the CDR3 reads TGTGCCAGCAGTCTCAGACAGCTTACAGATACGCAGTATTTT.

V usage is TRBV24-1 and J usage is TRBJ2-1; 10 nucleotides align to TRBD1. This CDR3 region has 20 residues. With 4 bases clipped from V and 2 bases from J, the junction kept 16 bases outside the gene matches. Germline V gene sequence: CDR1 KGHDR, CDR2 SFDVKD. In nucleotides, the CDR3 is TGTGCCACCAGTGACCAGAGACAGGGGGCGCCCAGTCAGGCCTACAATGAGCAGTTCTTC. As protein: CATSDQRQGAPSQAYNEQFF.

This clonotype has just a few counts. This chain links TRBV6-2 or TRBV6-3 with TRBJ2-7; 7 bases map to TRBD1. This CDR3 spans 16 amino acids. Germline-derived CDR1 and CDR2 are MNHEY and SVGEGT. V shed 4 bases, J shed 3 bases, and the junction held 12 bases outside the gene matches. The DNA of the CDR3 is TGTGCCAGCAGTTGGGGACAGCACGGATGGGACTACGAGCAGTACTTC. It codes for CASSWGQHGWDYEQYF.

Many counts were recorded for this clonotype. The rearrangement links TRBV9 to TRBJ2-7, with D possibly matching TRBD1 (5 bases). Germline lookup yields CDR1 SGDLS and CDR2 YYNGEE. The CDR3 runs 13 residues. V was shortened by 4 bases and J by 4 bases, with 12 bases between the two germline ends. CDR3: CASSPGPGYEQYF. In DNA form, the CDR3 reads TGTGCCAGCAGCCCCGGCCCAGGGTACGAGCAGTACTTC.

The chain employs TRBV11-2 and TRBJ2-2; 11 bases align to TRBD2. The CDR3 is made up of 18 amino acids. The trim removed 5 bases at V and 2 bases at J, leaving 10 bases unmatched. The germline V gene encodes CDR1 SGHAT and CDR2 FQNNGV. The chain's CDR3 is CASSLRGTSGGNTGELFF. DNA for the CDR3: TGTGCCAGCAGCCTCAGGGGCACTAGCGGGGGAAACACCGGGGAGCTGTTTTTT.

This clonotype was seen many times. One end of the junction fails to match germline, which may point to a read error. CDR3 protein: CASSLVGSDTQYF. The CDR3 nucleotides are TGCGCCAGCAGCTTGGTAGGTTCAGATACGCAGTATTTT. The chain is built from TRBV7-9 and TRBJ2-3; D is undetermined. The CDR3 sequence is 13 residues long. CDR1 SEHNR and CDR2 FQNEAQ come from the germline V gene (reference sequence).

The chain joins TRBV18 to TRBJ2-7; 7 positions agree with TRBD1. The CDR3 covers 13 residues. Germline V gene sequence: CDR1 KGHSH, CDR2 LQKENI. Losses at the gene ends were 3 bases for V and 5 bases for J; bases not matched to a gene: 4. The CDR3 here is CASSPTGVHEQYF. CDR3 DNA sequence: TGTGCCAGCTCACCCACAGGGGTCCACGAGCAGTACTTC. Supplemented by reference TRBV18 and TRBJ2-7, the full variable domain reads NAGVMQNPRHLVRRRGQEARLRCSPMKGHSHVYWYRQLPEEGLKFMVYLQKENIIDESGMPKERFSAEFPKEGPSILRIQQVVRGDSAAYFCASSPTGVHEQYFGPGTRLTVT.

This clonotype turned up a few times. The chain's CDR3 is CASSPLAVTDTQYF. DNA of the CDR3: TGTGCCAGCTCACCACTAGCGGTCACAGATACGCAGTATTTT. The chain links TRBV18 to TRBJ2-3; D perhaps matches TRBD2 (6 bases). Trimming cost V 1 base and J 2 bases, with 7 bases left between them. The CDR3 consists of 14 residues. The germline CDR1 and CDR2 sequences are KGHSH and LQKENI.

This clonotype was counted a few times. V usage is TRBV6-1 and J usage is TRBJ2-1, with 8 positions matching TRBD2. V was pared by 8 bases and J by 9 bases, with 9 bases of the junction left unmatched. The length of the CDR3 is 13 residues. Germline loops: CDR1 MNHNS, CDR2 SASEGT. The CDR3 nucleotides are TGTGCCAGCCAGACGGGAGGGCCAGGTGAGCAGTTCTTC. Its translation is CASQTGGPGEQFF.

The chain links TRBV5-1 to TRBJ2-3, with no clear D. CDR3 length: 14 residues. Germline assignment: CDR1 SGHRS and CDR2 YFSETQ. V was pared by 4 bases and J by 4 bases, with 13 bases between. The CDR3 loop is CASSPRTSSDTQYF. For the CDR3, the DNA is TGCGCCAGCAGCCCCCGGACCTCTTCAGATACGCAGTATTTT. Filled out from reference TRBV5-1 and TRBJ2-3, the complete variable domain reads KAGVTQTPRYLIKTRGQQVTLSCSPISGHRSVSWYQQTPGQGLQFLFEYFSETQRNKGNFPGRFSGRQFSNSRSEMNVSTLELGDSALYLCASSPRTSSDTQYFGPGTRLTVL.

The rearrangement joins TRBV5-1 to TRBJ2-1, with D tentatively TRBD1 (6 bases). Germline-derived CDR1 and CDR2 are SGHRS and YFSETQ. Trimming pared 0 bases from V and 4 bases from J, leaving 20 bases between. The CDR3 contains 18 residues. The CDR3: CASSLDVPGTHIYNEQFF. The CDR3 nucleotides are TGCGCCAGCAGCTTGGATGTCCCCGGGACACATATTTACAATGAGCAGTTCTTC.

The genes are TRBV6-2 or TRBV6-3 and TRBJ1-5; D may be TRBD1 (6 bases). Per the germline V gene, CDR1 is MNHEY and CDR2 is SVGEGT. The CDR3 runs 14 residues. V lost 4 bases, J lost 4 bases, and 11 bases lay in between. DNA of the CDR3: TGTGCCAGCAGTTCAACAGGGATGAATCAGCCCCAGCATTTT. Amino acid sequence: CASSSTGMNQPQHF.

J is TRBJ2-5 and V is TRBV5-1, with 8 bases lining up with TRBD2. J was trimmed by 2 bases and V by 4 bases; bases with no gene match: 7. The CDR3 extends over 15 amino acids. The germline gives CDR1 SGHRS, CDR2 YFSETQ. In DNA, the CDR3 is TGCGCCAGCAGCCCCGCGTCTAGCGGGCAAGAGACCCAGTACTTC. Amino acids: CASSPASSGQETQYF.

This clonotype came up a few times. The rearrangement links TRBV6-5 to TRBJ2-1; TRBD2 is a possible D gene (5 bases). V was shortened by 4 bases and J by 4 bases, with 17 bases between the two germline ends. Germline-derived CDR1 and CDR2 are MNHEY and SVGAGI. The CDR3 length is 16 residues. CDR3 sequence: CASSSPRSSGYNEQFF. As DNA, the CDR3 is TGTGCCAGCAGTTCGCCCAGGTCTTCGGGGTACAATGAGCAGTTCTTC.

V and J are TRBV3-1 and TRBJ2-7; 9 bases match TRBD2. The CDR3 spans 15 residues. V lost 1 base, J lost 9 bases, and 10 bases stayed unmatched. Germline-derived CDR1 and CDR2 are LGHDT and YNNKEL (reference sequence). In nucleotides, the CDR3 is TGTGCCAGCAGCCAAGGGGGGCTAGCGGGGAAAAGGCAGTACTTC. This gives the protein CASSQGGLAGKRQYF.

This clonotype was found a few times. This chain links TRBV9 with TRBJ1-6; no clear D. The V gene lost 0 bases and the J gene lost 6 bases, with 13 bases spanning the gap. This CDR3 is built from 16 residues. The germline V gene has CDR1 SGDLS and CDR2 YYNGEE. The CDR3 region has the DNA TGTGCCAGCAGCGTAGGGGCCGGCGTCAGTAATTCACCCCTCCACTTT. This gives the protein CASSVGAGVSNSPLHF.

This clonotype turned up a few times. CDR3 residues: CSASSRITDTQYF. The CDR3 DNA is TGCAGTGCTAGTTCCCGAATAACAGATACGCAGTATTTT. The chain couples TRBV20-1 to TRBJ2-3; D ambiguous. Germline V CDR1 and CDR2: DFQATT, SNEGSKA (reference sequence). The V end lost 3 bases, the J end lost 3 bases, and 10 bases lay between the germline ends. The CDR3 consists of 13 residues.

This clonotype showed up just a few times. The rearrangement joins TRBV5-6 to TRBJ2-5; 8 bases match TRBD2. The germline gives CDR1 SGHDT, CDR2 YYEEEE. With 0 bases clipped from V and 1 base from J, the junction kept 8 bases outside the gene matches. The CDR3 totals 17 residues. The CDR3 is CASSLVVGGGSQETQYF. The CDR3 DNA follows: TGTGCCAGCAGCTTGGTCGTCGGCGGGGGGTCCCAAGAGACCCAGTACTTC.

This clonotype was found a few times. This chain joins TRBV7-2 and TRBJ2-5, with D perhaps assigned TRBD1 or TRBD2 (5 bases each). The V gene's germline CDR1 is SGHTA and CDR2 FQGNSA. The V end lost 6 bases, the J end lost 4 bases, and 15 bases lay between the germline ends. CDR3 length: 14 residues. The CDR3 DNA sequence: TGTGCCAGCAGGTCCGGGACGTGGGCAGAGACCCAGTACTTC. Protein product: CASRSGTWAETQYF.

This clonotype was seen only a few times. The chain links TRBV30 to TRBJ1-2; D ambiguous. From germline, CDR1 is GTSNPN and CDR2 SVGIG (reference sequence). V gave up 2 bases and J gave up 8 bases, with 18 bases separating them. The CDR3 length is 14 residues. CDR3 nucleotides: TGTGCCTGGAGTTCCTCGGTGGGGAGAGGAGGCTACACCTTC. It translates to CAWSSSVGRGGYTF.

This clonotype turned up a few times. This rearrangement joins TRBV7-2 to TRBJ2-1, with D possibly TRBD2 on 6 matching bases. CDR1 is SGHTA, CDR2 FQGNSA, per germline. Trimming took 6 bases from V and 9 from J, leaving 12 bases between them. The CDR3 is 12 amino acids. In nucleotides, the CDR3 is TGTGCCAGCAGGCCACCGGGACTTGAGCAGTTCTTC. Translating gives CASRPPGLEQFF.

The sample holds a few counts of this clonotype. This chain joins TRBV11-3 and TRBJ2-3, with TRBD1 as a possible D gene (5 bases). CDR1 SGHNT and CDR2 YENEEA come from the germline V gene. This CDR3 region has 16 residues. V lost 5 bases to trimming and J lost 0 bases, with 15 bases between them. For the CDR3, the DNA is TGTGCCAGCAGCCAAGGGGTGGAAACAAGCACAGATACGCAGTATTTT. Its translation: CASSQGVETSTDTQYF.

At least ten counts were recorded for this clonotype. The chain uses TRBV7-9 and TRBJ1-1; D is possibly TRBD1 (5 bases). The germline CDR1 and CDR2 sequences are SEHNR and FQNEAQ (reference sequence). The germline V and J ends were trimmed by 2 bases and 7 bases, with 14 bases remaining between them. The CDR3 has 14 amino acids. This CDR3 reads CASSLPRVGIEAFF. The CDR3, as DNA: TGTGCCAGCAGCTTACCCAGGGTAGGGATTGAAGCTTTCTTT. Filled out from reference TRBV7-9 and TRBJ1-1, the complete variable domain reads DTGVSQNPRHKITKRGQNVTFRCDPISEHNRLYWYRQTLGQGPEFLTYFQNEAQLEKSRLLSDRFSAERPKGSFSTLEIQRTEQGDSAMYLCASSLPRVGIEAFFGQGTRLTVV.

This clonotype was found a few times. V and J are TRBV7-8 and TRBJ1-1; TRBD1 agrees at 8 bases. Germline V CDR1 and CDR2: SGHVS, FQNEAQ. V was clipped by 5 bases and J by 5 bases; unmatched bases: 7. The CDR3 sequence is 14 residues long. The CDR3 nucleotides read TGTGCCAGCAGCGATCGGACAGGGAGTACTGAAGCTTTCTTT. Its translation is CASSDRTGSTEAFF.

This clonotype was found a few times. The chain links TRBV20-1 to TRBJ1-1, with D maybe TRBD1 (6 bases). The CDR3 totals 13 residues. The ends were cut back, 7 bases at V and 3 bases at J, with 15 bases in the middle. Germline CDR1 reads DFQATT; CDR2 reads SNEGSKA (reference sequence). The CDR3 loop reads CSVKSGADTEAFF. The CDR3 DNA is TGCAGTGTTAAGTCGGGGGCGGACACTGAAGCTTTCTTT.